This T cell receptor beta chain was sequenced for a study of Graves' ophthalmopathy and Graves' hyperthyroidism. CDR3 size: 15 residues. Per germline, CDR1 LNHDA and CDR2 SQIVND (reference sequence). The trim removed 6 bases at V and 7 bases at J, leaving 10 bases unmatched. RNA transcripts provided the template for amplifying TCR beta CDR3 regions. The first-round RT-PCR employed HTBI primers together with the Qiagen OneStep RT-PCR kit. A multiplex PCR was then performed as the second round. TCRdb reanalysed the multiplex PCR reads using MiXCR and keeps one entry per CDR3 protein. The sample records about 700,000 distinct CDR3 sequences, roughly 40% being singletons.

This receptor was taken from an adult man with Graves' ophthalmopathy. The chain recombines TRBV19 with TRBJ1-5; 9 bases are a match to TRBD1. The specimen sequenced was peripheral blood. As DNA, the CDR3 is TGTGCCAGTAGGGACCTAACAGGGGGCGTCCAGCCCCAGCATTTT. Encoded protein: CASRDLTGGVQPQHF.